These T cell receptor beta chains were read from a single sample in a study of CD8 T cells in Susac syndrome. One entry per CDR3 protein, called by TCRdb with MiXCR from the immunoSEQ multiplex PCR reads. The data hold 60,000 to 75,000 distinct CDR3 sequences, with 85% to 95% observed a single time. Source material: CD8+ T cells from PBMCs. Receptor source: a human donor in good health. The CDR3 runs from the conserved cysteine through the conserved F or W. Not all rows give a size; the values are once, few, many and, for expanded clones, a class.

cdr3_length,v_call,clone_size,cdr3_aa
16,TRBV29-1,NA,CSVEGPGLAGPYEQFF
16,TRBV7-9,NA,CASSLPTGENTGELFF
13,TRBV3-1,NA,CASSHDSGGPQYF
17,TRBV4-3,few,CASSQDWPGGQQETQYF
14,TRBV6-2/TRBV6-3,NA,CASSYQHPESEAFF
13,TRBV4-3,NA,CASSQALSQTQYF
14,TRBV7-9,NA,CASSFGTNQETQYF
16,TRBV29-1,NA,CSVSSSGDSGANVLTF
15,TRBV12-3/TRBV12-4,NA,CASSSGAGGIEPQHF
14,TRBV3-1,NA,CASTALGADTEAFF
16,TRBV6-5,NA,CASSYVGQRSYNEQFF
17,TRBV11-2,NA,CASSPVGLAVAKNIQYF
15,TRBV9,once,CASSKDGGSNQPQHF
18,TRBV7-9,NA,CASSPRGSGGPETGELFF
14,TRBV28,NA,CASSLGYNYEGQYF
15,TRBV6-5,NA,CASSYSARGYEKLFF
16,TRBV14,NA,CASSQGWGSKREKLFF
18,TRBV16,NA,CASSQSIRVPQSNTEAFF
15,TRBV11-3,NA,CASSLDLRGGYGYTF
15,TRBV7-9,NA,CASSPTGGPNTEAFF
11,TRBV2,NA,CACKGTDTQYF
16,TRBV7-6,NA,CASSLEQAGFTGELFF
14,TRBV13,NA,CASSSTQGVETQYF
14,TRBV18,NA,CASSPPLREEELFF
14,TRBV5-1,NA,CASSLGVSNYGYTF
11,TRBV11-1,NA,CASSTRGTQFF
17,TRBV9,NA,CASSVGPPGDYNSPLHF
15,TRBV9,NA,CASSVYDVTGETQYF
20,TRBV25-1,NA,CASSELTGTGSQGVAGELFF